These T cell receptor beta chains were read from a single sample in a study of T-cell reconstitution after alpha-beta-depleted transplantation in children. From the PCR reads, TCRdb called clonotypes with MiXCR, one entry per CDR3 protein. Counted here are approximately 400,000 distinct CDR3 sequences, around 15% occurring once; the ten biggest clones make up 29%. The material was PBMCs, mostly from graft donor cells, obtained 360 days after TCRalphabeta/CD19-depleted stem cell transplant. The source is a boy under three years old who had a stem cell transplant for Wiskott-Aldrich syndrome, so the T cells may come from the graft donor. Each CDR3 is given with its conserved first and last residue. D genes are given only for firm matches. Size tells how often a clone was seen (once, few, many) or the class of an expanded clone, and some rows leave it out.

clone size: few; D gene: .; V gene: TRBV20-1; J gene: TRBJ1-2; CDR3 protein: CSASRLTVNYGYTF; CDR3 DNA: TGCAGTGCTAGCCGACTGACAGTGAACTATGGCTACACCTTC
clone size: .; D gene: TRBD2; V gene: TRBV29-1; J gene: TRBJ2-1; CDR3 protein: CSVDTSGIYNEQFF; CDR3 DNA: TGCAGCGTTGATACTAGCGGGATCTACAATGAGCAGTTCTTC
clone size: many; D gene: TRBD2; V gene: TRBV20-1; J gene: TRBJ2-7; CDR3 protein: CSARGEVSYEQYF; CDR3 DNA: TGCAGTGCTCGGGGGGAGGTTTCCTACGAGCAGTACTTC
clone size: few; D gene: .; V gene: TRBV7-2; J gene: TRBJ2-7; CDR3 protein: CASSLKGAPYEQYF; CDR3 DNA: TGTGCCAGCAGCCTCAAAGGGGCGCCCTACGAGCAGTACTTC
clone size: .; D gene: .; V gene: TRBV2; J gene: TRBJ2-1; CDR3 protein: CASINVETSGLNEQFF; CDR3 DNA: TGTGCCAGCATTAATGTGGAGACATCAGGACTCAATGAGCAGTTCTTC
clone size: .; D gene: .; V gene: TRBV15; J gene: TRBJ2-2; CDR3 protein: CATSRDQGGRTGELFF; CDR3 DNA: TGTGCCACCAGCAGAGATCAGGGGGGGCGCACCGGGGAGCTGTTTTTT
clone size: few; D gene: .; V gene: TRBV9; J gene: TRBJ2-3; CDR3 protein: CASSVEAGRATDTQYF; CDR3 DNA: TGTGCCAGCAGCGTAGAGGCGGGACGAGCGACAGATACGCAGTATTTT
clone size: .; D gene: .; V gene: TRBV7-8; J gene: TRBJ2-7; CDR3 protein: CASSLYIGYEQYF; CDR3 DNA: TGTGCCAGCAGCCTCTATATTGGCTACGAGCAGTACTTC
clone size: .; D gene: .; V gene: TRBV5-1; J gene: TRBJ1-3; CDR3 protein: CASSLRGLDRSSGNTIYF; CDR3 DNA: TGCGCCAGCAGCTTGAGGGGCCTCGACAGGAGCTCTGGAAACACCATATATTTT
clone size: .; D gene: TRBD1; V gene: TRBV7-2; J gene: TRBJ2-5; CDR3 protein: CASSLGGQGRGETQYF; CDR3 DNA: TGTGCCAGCAGCTTAGGGGGACAGGGTAGGGGGGAGACCCAGTACTTC
clone size: few; D gene: .; V gene: TRBV5-5; J gene: TRBJ2-2; CDR3 protein: CASSLKGVGGINTGELFF; CDR3 DNA: TGTGCCAGCAGCTTGAAAGGGGTCGGCGGTATCAACACCGGGGAGCTGTTTTTT
clone size: few; D gene: .; V gene: TRBV21-1; J gene: TRBJ2-2; CDR3 protein: CASSNMPRLTGELFF; CDR3 DNA: TGTGCCAGCAGCAACATGCCCCGACTCACCGGGGAGCTGTTTTTT
clone size: few; D gene: .; V gene: TRBV4-1; J gene: TRBJ2-7; CDR3 protein: CASSQESRESYEQYF; CDR3 DNA: TGCGCCAGCAGCCAAGAGTCTCGCGAATCCTACGAGCAGTACTTC
clone size: few; D gene: .; V gene: TRBV29-1; J gene: TRBJ2-7; CDR3 protein: CSVGGRGFDEQYF; CDR3 DNA: TGCAGCGTTGGTGGGAGGGGGTTCGACGAGCAGTACTTC
clone size: many; D gene: TRBD2; V gene: TRBV20-1; J gene: TRBJ2-1; CDR3 protein: CSARPGLAGFF; CDR3 DNA: TGCAGTGCTAGGCCGGGACTAGCGGGGTTCTTC
clone size: .; D gene: TRBD2; V gene: TRBV24-1; J gene: TRBJ2-5; CDR3 protein: CATSDSQRGKETQYF; CDR3 DNA: TGTGCCACCAGTGATTCCCAGCGGGGGAAAGAGACCCAGTACTTC
clone size: few; D gene: .; V gene: TRBV12-3/TRBV12-4; J gene: TRBJ2-1; CDR3 protein: CASSLSLLAGILNEQFF; CDR3 DNA: TGTGCCAGCAGTTTATCTCTTCTGGCGGGGATTCTCAATGAGCAGTTCTTC
clone size: few; D gene: TRBD1; V gene: TRBV12-3/TRBV12-4; J gene: TRBJ2-4; CDR3 protein: CASSRQTGAVAKNIQYF; CDR3 DNA: TGTGCCAGCAGCCGTCAAACAGGGGCCGTAGCCAAAAACATTCAGTACTTC
clone size: once; D gene: .; V gene: TRBV28; J gene: TRBJ2-7; CDR3 protein: CASGRGSPYEQYF; CDR3 DNA: TGTGCCAGCGGCCGGGGTTCCCCCTACGAGCAGTACTTC
clone size: .; D gene: .; V gene: TRBV18; J gene: TRBJ2-1; CDR3 protein: CASSPRKVSEQFF; CDR3 DNA: TGTGCCAGCTCACCACGGAAGGTGTCGGAGCAGTTCTTC
clone size: .; D gene: .; V gene: TRBV29-1; J gene: TRBJ2-7; CDR3 protein: CSAASLDRAGEQYF; CDR3 DNA: TGCAGCGCCGCAAGCCTTGACAGGGCGGGGGAGCAGTACTTC
clone size: few; D gene: TRBD2; V gene: TRBV11-1; J gene: TRBJ2-1; CDR3 protein: CASSTGLALGGLYNEQFF; CDR3 DNA: TGTGCCAGCAGCACTGGACTAGCGTTAGGGGGGCTATACAATGAGCAGTTCTTC
clone size: few; D gene: TRBD1; V gene: TRBV12-3/TRBV12-4; J gene: TRBJ1-2; CDR3 protein: CASSRGQGVNYGYTF; CDR3 DNA: TGTGCCAGCAGTCGGGGACAGGGGGTTAACTATGGCTACACCTTC
clone size: .; D gene: TRBD2; V gene: TRBV4-3; J gene: TRBJ2-7; CDR3 protein: CASSYKRENSYEQYF; CDR3 DNA: TGCGCCAGCAGCTATAAGCGGGAGAACTCCTACGAGCAGTACTTC
clone size: .; D gene: .; V gene: TRBV5-1; J gene: TRBJ2-1; CDR3 protein: CASSPRAGGGPYNEQFF; CDR3 DNA: TGCGCCAGCAGCCCCCGGGCAGGGGGGGGCCCCTACAATGAGCAGTTCTTC
clone size: many; D gene: .; V gene: TRBV9; J gene: TRBJ2-1; CDR3 protein: CASSLQGSYNEQFF; CDR3 DNA: TGTGCCAGCAGCCTACAGGGCTCCTACAATGAGCAGTTCTTC
clone size: few; D gene: .; V gene: TRBV12-3/TRBV12-4; J gene: TRBJ2-7; CDR3 protein: CATYLLCYEQYF; CDR3 DNA: TGTGCCACCTACCTATTGTGCTACGAGCAGTACTTC
clone size: .; D gene: TRBD1; V gene: TRBV18; J gene: TRBJ2-3; CDR3 protein: CASSSRQGARDTQYF; CDR3 DNA: TGTGCCAGCTCATCGAGACAGGGGGCGAGGGATACGCAGTATTTT
clone size: few; D gene: .; V gene: TRBV7-2; J gene: TRBJ2-7; CDR3 protein: CASSLARQASYEQYF; CDR3 DNA: TGTGCCAGCAGCTTAGCGCGGCAGGCGTCCTACGAGCAGTACTTC
clone size: .; D gene: TRBD1; V gene: TRBV6-6; J gene: TRBJ2-7; CDR3 protein: CASSYRDRGEQYF; CDR3 DNA: TGTGCCAGCAGTTACAGGGACAGGGGGGAGCAGTACTTC
clone size: many; D gene: .; V gene: TRBV28; J gene: TRBJ2-3; CDR3 protein: CASQKMDFTDTQYF; CDR3 DNA: TGTGCCAGCCAAAAAATGGACTTCACAGATACGCAGTATTTT
clone size: few; D gene: TRBD2; V gene: TRBV29-1; J gene: TRBJ2-3; CDR3 protein: CSVGGIAGGTTDTQYF; CDR3 DNA: TGCAGCGTTGGTGGCATAGCGGGGGGTACTACAGATACGCAGTATTTT
clone size: .; D gene: .; V gene: TRBV10-3; J gene: TRBJ2-1; CDR3 protein: CAISERGAGVSSYNEQFF; CDR3 DNA: TGTGCCATCAGTGAAAGGGGGGCTGGGGTGAGCTCCTACAATGAGCAGTTCTTC
clone size: .; D gene: .; V gene: TRBV24-1; J gene: TRBJ2-3; CDR3 protein: CATSDLGAQGRTDTQYF; CDR3 DNA: TGTGCCACCAGTGACCTTGGGGCGCAGGGTCGCACAGATACGCAGTATTTT
clone size: .; D gene: TRBD2; V gene: TRBV4-3; J gene: TRBJ2-1; CDR3 protein: CASSQGASGSRYNEQFF; CDR3 DNA: TGCGCCAGCAGCCAAGGGGCTAGCGGGAGCAGGTACAATGAGCAGTTCTTC
clone size: .; D gene: .; V gene: TRBV5-4; J gene: TRBJ1-1; CDR3 protein: CASSRTAHMNTEAFF; CDR3 DNA: TGTGCCAGCAGCCGGACAGCTCACATGAACACTGAAGCTTTCTTT
clone size: .; D gene: .; V gene: TRBV10-3; J gene: TRBJ2-3; CDR3 protein: CAISGETDTQYF; CDR3 DNA: TGTGCCATCAGTGGGGAAACAGATACGCAGTATTTT
clone size: .; D gene: .; V gene: TRBV10-3; J gene: TRBJ2-2; CDR3 protein: CAIGLRTGLHTGELFF; CDR3 DNA: TGTGCCATCGGACTACGGACAGGCCTCCACACCGGGGAGCTGTTTTTT
clone size: .; D gene: TRBD2; V gene: TRBV30; J gene: TRBJ2-3; CDR3 protein: CAWSHTGGGTDTQYF; CDR3 DNA: TGTGCCTGGAGTCATACAGGCGGGGGGACCGATACGCAGTATTTT
clone size: few; D gene: .; V gene: TRBV7-2; J gene: TRBJ2-7; CDR3 protein: CASSLATSTPYEQYF; CDR3 DNA: TGTGCCAGCAGCCTCGCAACAAGTACCCCTTACGAGCAGTACTTC
clone size: few; D gene: .; V gene: TRBV20-1; J gene: TRBJ2-1; CDR3 protein: CSASFANRQFF; CDR3 DNA: TGCAGTGCTAGTTTTGCGAATCGGCAGTTCTTC
clone size: few; D gene: TRBD1; V gene: TRBV10-3; J gene: TRBJ2-7; CDR3 protein: CAISGGQGVSYEQYF; CDR3 DNA: TGTGCCATCAGTGGAGGACAGGGAGTTTCCTACGAGCAGTACTTC
clone size: .; D gene: TRBD2; V gene: TRBV3-1; J gene: TRBJ2-1; CDR3 protein: CASSQLAGHEQFF; CDR3 DNA: TGTGCCAGCAGCCAACTAGCGGGTCATGAGCAGTTCTTC
clone size: few; D gene: TRBD1; V gene: TRBV15; J gene: TRBJ2-7; CDR3 protein: CATSADRVHEQYF; CDR3 DNA: TGTGCCACCAGCGCGGACAGGGTCCACGAGCAGTACTTC
clone size: .; D gene: .; V gene: TRBV12-3/TRBV12-4; J gene: TRBJ2-1; CDR3 protein: CASSADYLNEQFF; CDR3 DNA: TGTGCCAGCAGTGCAGACTACCTCAATGAGCAGTTCTTC
clone size: .; D gene: .; V gene: TRBV20-1; J gene: TRBJ2-3; CDR3 protein: CSARDPSSGGGDTQYF; CDR3 DNA: TGCAGTGCTAGAGATCCTAGTAGCGGAGGGGGTGATACGCAGTATTTT
clone size: few; D gene: TRBD2; V gene: TRBV20-1; J gene: TRBJ2-3; CDR3 protein: CSASAFGRSEDTQYF; CDR3 DNA: TGCAGTGCTAGCGCCTTCGGGAGGAGTGAAGATACGCAGTATTTT
clone size: .; D gene: .; V gene: TRBV7-2; J gene: TRBJ2-5; CDR3 protein: CASSLGSWAQDQETQYF; CDR3 DNA: TGTGCCAGCAGCTTAGGTAGCTGGGCGCAGGACCAAGAGACCCAGTACTTC